This T cell receptor beta chain was identified in a study of neurological immune-mediated disorders. This clonotype was counted at least ten times. Unmatched junction bases numbered 7, after V lost 6 bases and J lost 3 bases. The CDR3 loop spans 14 amino acids. Germline V gene data show CDR1 as SNHLY and CDR2 as FYNNEI. TCRdb analysed the 5' RACE reads with MiXCR anew, one entry per CDR3 protein. This table holds roughly 10,000 distinct CDR3 sequences, about 22% found once. The sample taken for sequencing was CD8+ T cells from blood. This TCR was sampled from a woman in her forties with multiple sclerosis. The rearrangement uses TRBV2 and TRBJ1-1, with 7 bases identical to TRBD1. This CDR3 reads CASRRDSGYTEAFF. The CDR3 DNA is TGTGCCAGCAGAAGGGACAGTGGTTACACTGAAGCTTTCTTT.